The clone carrying this T cell receptor (beta chain) has a count of ten or more. Its antigen is currently unknown. These data are taken from a study of T-cell reconstitution after alpha-beta-depleted transplantation in children. Findings and limits, study-wide: Reported findings indicate that, about two months after transplant, alpha-beta T cells came from several hundred expanded clones, which were derived from non-depleted graft cells.

The CDR3 runs 14 residues. CDR1 and CDR2 from the germline V gene are DFQATT and SNEGSKA (reference sequence). Trimming removed 3 bases from V and 0 bases from J, with 10 bases in between. As it was prepared, the TCRbeta library received unique molecular identifiers. Via MiXCR, TCRdb re-called the PCR reads, giving one row per CDR3 protein. The sample holds around 600,000 distinct CDR3 sequences, about 23% seen once. Sequences were derived from PBMCs, mostly from graft donor cells, sampled 360 days after TCRalphabeta/CD19-depleted stem cell transplant. The receptor was derived from a boy under two years old who had a stem cell transplant for acute myeloid leukemia, so the T cells may come from the graft donor. V and J are TRBV20-1 and TRBJ2-3; the D is unclear. In DNA, the CDR3 is TGCAGTGCTAGTGATGGGCTAAGCACAGATACGCAGTATTTT. Residues: CSASDGLSTDTQYF.